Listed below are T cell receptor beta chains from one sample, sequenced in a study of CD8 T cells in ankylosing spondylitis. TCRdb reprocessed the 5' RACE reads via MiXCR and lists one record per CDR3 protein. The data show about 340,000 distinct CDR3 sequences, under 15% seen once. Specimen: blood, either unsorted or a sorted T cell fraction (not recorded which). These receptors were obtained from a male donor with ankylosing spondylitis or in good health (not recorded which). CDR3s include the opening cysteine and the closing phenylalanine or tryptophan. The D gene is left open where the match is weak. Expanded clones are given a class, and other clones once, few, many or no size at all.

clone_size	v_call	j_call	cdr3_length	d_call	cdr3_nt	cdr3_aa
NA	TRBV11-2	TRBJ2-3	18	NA	TGTGCCAGCAGCTTAAACATGAGGCCGGACAGTTACACAGATACGCAGTATTTT	CASSLNMRPDSYTDTQYF
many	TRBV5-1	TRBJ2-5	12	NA	TGCGCCAGCAGCGCCGGATTGGAGACCCAGTACTTC	CASSAGLETQYF
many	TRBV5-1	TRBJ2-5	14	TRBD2	TGTGCCAGCAGTTTAGCGGGACTTCAAGAGACCCAGTACTTC	CASSLAGLQETQYF
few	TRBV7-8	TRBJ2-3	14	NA	TGTGCCAGCAGCTTAGTCGCAGCAGCAGATACGCAGTATTTT	CASSLVAAADTQYF
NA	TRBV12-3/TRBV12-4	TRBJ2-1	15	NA	TGTGCCAGCAGACGTAGCGGTACATCCTACAATGAGCAGTTCTTC	CASRRSGTSYNEQFF
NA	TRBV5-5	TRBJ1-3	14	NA	TGTGCCAGCAGCTTGGCGGGGTTTGGAAACACCATATATTTT	CASSLAGFGNTIYF
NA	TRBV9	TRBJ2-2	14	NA	TGTGCCAGCAGCGTAGGGGGAATGACCGGGGAGCTGTTTTTT	CASSVGGMTGELFF
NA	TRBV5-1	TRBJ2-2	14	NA	TGCGCCATCAGCTCCAGGCTGTCCTGCGGGGAGCTGCTTTTT	CAISSRLSCGELLF
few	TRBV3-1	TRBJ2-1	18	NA	TGTGCCAGCAGCCAAACCCATCCCGGCGGGGGCCAATACAATGAGCAGTTCTTC	CASSQTHPGGGQYNEQFF
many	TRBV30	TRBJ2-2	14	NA	TGTGCCTGGAGGCCACTAGCCCCCACCGGGGAGCTGTTTTTT	CAWRPLAPTGELFF
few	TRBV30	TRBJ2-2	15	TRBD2	TGTGCCTCCTACTGGACTAGCGGGAGGATCGGGGAGCTGTTTTTT	CASYWTSGRIGELFF
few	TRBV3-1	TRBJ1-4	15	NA	TGTGCCAGCAGCCCTCGGACTTCAACTAATGAAAAACTGTTTTTT	CASSPRTSTNEKLFF
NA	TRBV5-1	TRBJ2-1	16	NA	TGCGCCAGCCTTCTGACCGGGCAGGGGAACTACAATGAGCAGTTCTTC	CASLLTGQGNYNEQFF
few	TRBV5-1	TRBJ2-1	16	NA	TGCGCCAGCAGCTTGGCGGGGGACAGCGGCATCAATGAGCAGTTCTTC	CASSLAGDSGINEQFF
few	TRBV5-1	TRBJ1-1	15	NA	TGCGCCAGCAGCTTGGAGGCAAACGCGGTCACTGAAGCTTTCTTT	CASSLEANAVTEAFF
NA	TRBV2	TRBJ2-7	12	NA	TGTGCCAGCTCTCCCTACTCCTACGAGCAGTACTTC	CASSPYSYEQYF
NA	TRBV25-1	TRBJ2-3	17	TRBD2	TGTGCCAGCAGCGACCTTATGGCTAGCGGGAGGTCAGATACGCAGTATTTT	CASSDLMASGRSDTQYF
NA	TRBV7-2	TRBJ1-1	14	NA	TGTGCCAGCACCCCGGGACCGTGGGGCGCTGAAGCTTTCTTT	CASTPGPWGAEAFF
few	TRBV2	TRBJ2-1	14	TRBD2	TGTGCCAGCAGTGATGGTTGGCGGGGGAATGAGCAGTTCTTC	CASSDGWRGNEQFF
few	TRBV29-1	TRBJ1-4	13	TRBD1	TGCAGCGTTGAAGACGGACAGGGGGAAAAACTGTTTTTT	CSVEDGQGEKLFF
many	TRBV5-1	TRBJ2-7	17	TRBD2	TGCGCCAGCAGCCCTAAGGGGGGGACTAGCGCTTTCTACGAGCAGTACTTC	CASSPKGGTSAFYEQYF
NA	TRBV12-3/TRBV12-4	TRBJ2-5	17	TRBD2	TGTGCCAGCACCCCCTCTAGACTAGCGGGGTTCCAAGAGACCCAGTACTTC	CASTPSRLAGFQETQYF
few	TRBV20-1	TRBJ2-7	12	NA	TGCAGTGCCCCCAACCAGGGAAACGAGCAGTACTTC	CSAPNQGNEQYF
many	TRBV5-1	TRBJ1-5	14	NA	TGCGCCAGCAGCCCGACAGGCGGGAATCAGCCCCAGCATTTT	CASSPTGGNQPQHF
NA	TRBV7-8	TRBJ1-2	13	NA	TGTGCCAGCAGCTTACGCAGGAACTATGGCTACACCTTC	CASSLRRNYGYTF
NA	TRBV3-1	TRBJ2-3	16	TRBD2	TGTGCCAGCAGCCAAGATGGGGCGGGAGTCACAGATACGCAGTATTTT	CASSQDGAGVTDTQYF
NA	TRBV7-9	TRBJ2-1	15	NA	TGTGCCAGCAGCTTAGGGACCCGAGGGGGAGATGAGCAGTTCTTC	CASSLGTRGGDEQFF
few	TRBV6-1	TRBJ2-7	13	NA	TGTGCCAGCAGTGAAACAGTCCTCTACGAGCAGTACTTC	CASSETVLYEQYF
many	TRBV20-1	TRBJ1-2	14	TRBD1	TGCAGTGCTTACGAATGGACAGGGGACTATGGCTACACCTTC	CSAYEWTGDYGYTF
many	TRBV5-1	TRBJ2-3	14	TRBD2	TGCGCCAGCACCACTAGCGGGGGAACGGATACGCAGTATTTT	CASTTSGGTDTQYF
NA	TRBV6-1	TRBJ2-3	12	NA	TGTGCCAGCTCCCCTAGCACGGGTACGCAGTATTTT	CASSPSTGTQYF
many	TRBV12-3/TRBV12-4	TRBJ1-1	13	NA	TGTGCCAGCAGTACAAGGATGAACACTGAAGCTTTCTTT	CASSTRMNTEAFF
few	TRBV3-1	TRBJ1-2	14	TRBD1	TGTGCCAGCAGGTCGGCGGGACAGTTCTATGGCTACACCTTC	CASRSAGQFYGYTF
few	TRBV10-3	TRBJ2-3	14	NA	TGTGCCATCAGTGAACCCAGGGGTGGGGATACGCAGTATTTT	CAISEPRGGDTQYF
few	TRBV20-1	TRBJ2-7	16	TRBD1	TGCAGTGCTAGAGACGAGGACAGGGCCAGAGTCTACGAGCAGTACTTC	CSARDEDRARVYEQYF
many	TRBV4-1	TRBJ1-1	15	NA	TGCGCCAGCAGCCAAGATTTCTGGAGGGAGACTGAAGCTTTCTTT	CASSQDFWRETEAFF
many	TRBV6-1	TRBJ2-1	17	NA	TGTGCCAGCGGCGACGGGGCGGTCCGATCCTTCTACAATGAGCAGTTCTTC	CASGDGAVRSFYNEQFF
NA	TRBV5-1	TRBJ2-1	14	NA	TGCGCCAGCAGCGCCACCGGGACCGTCAATGAGCAGTTCTTC	CASSATGTVNEQFF
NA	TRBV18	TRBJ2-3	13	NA	TGTGCCAGCTCCGACGGTCGCGCAGATACGCAGTATTTT	CASSDGRADTQYF
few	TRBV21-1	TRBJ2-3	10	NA	TGTGCCAGCAGCAATGGGACGCAGTATTTT	CASSNGTQYF
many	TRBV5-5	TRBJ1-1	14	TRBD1	TGTGCCAGCAGCTTGGGACAGGGGGCCACTGAAGCTTTCTTT	CASSLGQGATEAFF
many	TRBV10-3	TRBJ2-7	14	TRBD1	TGTGCCAGTACCCGGGACAGGGGATCCTACGAGCAGTACTTC	CASTRDRGSYEQYF
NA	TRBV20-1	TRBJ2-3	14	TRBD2	TGCAGTGCTCCCGTAGCGGGACTCACAGATACGCAGTATTTT	CSAPVAGLTDTQYF
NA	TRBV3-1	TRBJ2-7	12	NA	TGTGCCAGCAGCCACGGCTCCTACGAGCAGTACTTC	CASSHGSYEQYF
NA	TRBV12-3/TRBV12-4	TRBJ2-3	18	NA	TGTGCCAGCAGTTTGGTAGGTGTAAGGAGGGCCAAAACAGATACGCAGTATTTT	CASSLVGVRRAKTDTQYF
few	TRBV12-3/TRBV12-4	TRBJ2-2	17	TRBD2	TGTGCCAGCAGTCTCCCCCGGGGCGCGGGAGACACCGGGGAGCTGTTTTTT	CASSLPRGAGDTGELFF
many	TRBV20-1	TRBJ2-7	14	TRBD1	TGCAGTGCTAGAGAAGCACAGGGGGCCTACGAGCAGTACTTC	CSAREAQGAYEQYF
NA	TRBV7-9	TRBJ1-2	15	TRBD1	TGTGCCAGCACCTCCAATGAGGGACAGGGTTGGGGCTACACCTTC	CASTSNEGQGWGYTF
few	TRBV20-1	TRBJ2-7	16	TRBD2	TGCAGTGCTAGAGATCAGACTAGCGGTGCCTCCTACGAGCAGTACTTC	CSARDQTSGASYEQYF
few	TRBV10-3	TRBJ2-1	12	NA	TGTGCCACAGGACAGCTATACAATGAGCAGTTCTTC	CATGQLYNEQFF
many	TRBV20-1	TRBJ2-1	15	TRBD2	TGCAGTGCTAGAGATTTAAGCGGGGGTGTCAATGAGCAGTTCTTC	CSARDLSGGVNEQFF
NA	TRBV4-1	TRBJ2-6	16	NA	TGCGCCAGCAGCCAAGTAGGGGTTTCTGGGGCCAACGTCCTGACTTTC	CASSQVGVSGANVLTF
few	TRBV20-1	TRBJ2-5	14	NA	TGCAGTGCTATTCCCCCCTCCATAGGAGAGACCCAGTACTTC	CSAIPPSIGETQYF
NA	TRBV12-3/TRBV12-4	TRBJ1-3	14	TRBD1	TGTGCCAGCAGTTGGGGGACAGCTGGAAACACCATATATTTT	CASSWGTAGNTIYF
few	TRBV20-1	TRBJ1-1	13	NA	TGCAGTGCTGCCACGGGGGGCTACACTGAAGCTTTCTTT	CSAATGGYTEAFF